The source of this T cell receptor beta chain is a study of shared clonotypes between healthy human individuals. The method was immunoSEQ multiplex PCR; TCRdb's version includes in-frame clones alone and lacks a portion of them. The table shows nearly 750,000 clones, with 72% occurring only once. Trimming cost V 8 bases and J 0 bases, with 8 bases left between them. The CDR3 covers 13 residues. The germline gives CDR1 LNHDA, CDR2 SQIVND (reference sequence). Sample: memory CD4+ T cells sorted from blood. Described subset: CD45RA-negative fraction. The chain couples TRBV19 to TRBJ1-3; D ambiguous. This receptor was taken from a young woman in good health. CDR3 nucleotides: TGTGCCAGTGGCGAGATCTCTGGAAACACCATATATTTT. It yields the protein CASGEISGNTIYF.